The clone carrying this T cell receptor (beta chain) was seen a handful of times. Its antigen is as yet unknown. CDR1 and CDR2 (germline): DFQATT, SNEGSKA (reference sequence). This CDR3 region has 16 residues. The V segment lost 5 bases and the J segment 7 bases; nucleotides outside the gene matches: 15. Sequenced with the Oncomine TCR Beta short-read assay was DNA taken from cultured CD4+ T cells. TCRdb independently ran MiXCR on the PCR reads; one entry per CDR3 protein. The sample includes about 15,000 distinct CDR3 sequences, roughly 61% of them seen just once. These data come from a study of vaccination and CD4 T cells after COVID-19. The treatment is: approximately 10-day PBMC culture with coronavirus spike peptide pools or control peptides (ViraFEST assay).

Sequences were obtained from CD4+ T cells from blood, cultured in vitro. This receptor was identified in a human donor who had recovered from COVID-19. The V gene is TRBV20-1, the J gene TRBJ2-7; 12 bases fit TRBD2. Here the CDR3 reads CSASRLLAGGIGEQYF. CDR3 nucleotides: TGCAGTGCTTCACGCCTTCTAGCGGGAGGGATCGGGGAGCAGTACTTC.